One sample yielded the 11 T cell receptor beta chains listed below, sequenced in a study of Ad26.COV2.S vaccination and SARS-CoV-2 variants. As to treatment: about 20 received Ad26.COV2.S at low or high dose, single or two shots; about five received placebo; per-sample allocation not given. At day 63 after the first vaccine or placebo injection, samples were drawn. Sequencing used immunoSEQ multiplex PCR; TCRdb keeps in-frame clones, though not all of them. The repertoire includes about half a million clones, roughly nine tenths of them detected once, and 1.7% sits in the top ten. The material was peripheral blood, obtained in a trial of Ad26.COV2.S vaccine versus placebo. The receptors were gathered from a person aged 18-65 years who received the Ad26.COV2.S COVID-19 vaccine or a placebo.

The chain is built from TRBV10-3 and TRBJ1-2; no definite D call. V dropped 3 bases and J dropped 6 bases, with 8 bases sitting between them. This CDR3 is 12 amino acids long. CDR1 is ENHRY, CDR2 SYGVKD, per germline. CDR3 in amino acids: CAISEWENGYTF. The DNA for the CDR3 is TGTGCCATCAGTGAATGGGAGAATGGCTACACCTTC.

V usage is TRBV5-1 and J usage is TRBJ1-4; D possibly corresponds to TRBD1 (6 bases). V lost 0 bases and J lost 5, with 14 bases in between. CDR1 SGHRS and CDR2 YFSETQ come from the germline V gene. This CDR3 has 16 amino acids. CDR3 sequence: CASSLAPGTNNEKLFF. The CDR3 DNA follows: TGCGCCAGCAGCTTGGCCCCCGGGACAAACAATGAAAAACTGTTTTTT.

This clone was found once. The chain uses TRBV7-2 and TRBJ1-5, with D possibly being TRBD1 (6 bases). V was clipped by 0 bases and J by 0 bases, with 15 bases between them. Germline V CDR1 and CDR2: SGHTA, FQGNSA. The CDR3 has 18 amino acids. CDR3 loop: CASSLALGGPLSNQPQHF. In nucleotides, the CDR3 is TGTGCCAGCAGCTTAGCTCTCGGGGGCCCCCTTAGCAATCAGCCCCAGCATTTT.

The sample holds one count of this clone. The chain employs TRBV27 and TRBJ2-7; D may correspond to TRBD1 or TRBD2 (5 bases each). CDR3 length equals 14 residues. CDR1 and CDR2 from the germline V gene are MNHEY and SMNVEV (reference sequence). V lost 0 bases, J lost 3 bases, and 9 bases lay in between. In DNA, the CDR3 is TGTGCCAGCAGTTTATCGGGGACCGACTACGAGCAGTACTTC. It encodes CASSLSGTDYEQYF.

The chain uses TRBV18 and TRBJ1-3, with D possibly TRBD1 on 5 matching bases. Germline loops: CDR1 KGHSH, CDR2 LQKENI. The CDR3 is made up of 16 amino acids. The germline V and J ends were trimmed by 4 bases and 0 bases, with 13 bases remaining between them. The CDR3 sequence is CASSLEQASSGNTIYF. In nucleotides, the CDR3 is TGTGCCAGCTCACTTGAACAGGCAAGCTCTGGAAACACCATATATTTT.

This clone was counted once. This chain uses TRBV9 with TRBJ1-1; 7 nucleotides match TRBD1. This CDR3 has 15 amino acids. From germline, CDR1 is SGDLS and CDR2 YYNGEE. The ends lost 4 bases at V and 1 base at J; junction bases unmatched: 7. The CDR3 region is CASSPRGQTNTEAFF. Here the CDR3 DNA reads TGTGCCAGCAGCCCACGGGGACAGACGAACACTGAAGCTTTCTTT.

This chain connects TRBV18 to TRBJ2-2, with 9 bases matching TRBD2. The CDR3 sequence is 18 residues long. Trimming cost V 1 base and J 5 bases; bases outside gene matches: 11. CDR1 and CDR2 (germline): KGHSH, LQKENI. CDR3 protein: CASSPLGSGGLRTGELFF. Written as DNA, the CDR3 is TGTGCCAGCTCACCACTTGGTAGCGGGGGCTTGAGGACCGGGGAGCTGTTTTTT.

As regards this clone: The same CDR3 can be traced to other DNA sequences in this sample. The chain links TRBV7-3 to TRBJ2-1; a possible D gene is TRBD2 (6 bases). The CDR3 length is 15 residues. Per germline, CDR1 SGHTA and CDR2 FQGTGA. The V end lost 6 bases, the J end lost 0 bases, and 12 bases lay between the germline ends. The CDR3 DNA is TGTGCCAGCAGTCTTAGCGGCAGCTCCTACAATGAGCAGTTCTTC. Translating it yields CASSLSGSSYNEQFF.

The rearrangement joins TRBV7-9 to TRBJ2-5; 9 bases agree with TRBD2. The CDR3 is made up of 18 amino acids. The V and J ends lost 1 base and 2 bases, in that order; junction bases with no gene match: 11. Germline V gene lookup returns CDR1 SEHNR and CDR2 FQNEAQ (reference sequence). This CDR3 is CASSLGLAGISGQETQYF. The CDR3 nucleotides are TGTGCCAGCAGCTTAGGGCTAGCGGGAATCTCGGGGCAAGAGACCCAGTACTTC.

V is TRBV13 and J is TRBJ1-1; D call uncertain. From germline, CDR1 is PRHDT and CDR2 FYEKMQ (reference sequence). Trimming shortened V by 3 bases and J by 1 base, and 12 bases separated the two germline ends. CDR3 length equals 15 residues. The CDR3 here is CASSFHREANTEAFF. DNA of the CDR3: TGTGCCAGCAGCTTTCACCGGGAGGCGAACACTGAAGCTTTCTTT.

The chain carries TRBV6-1 and TRBJ2-4; TRBD2 matches at 12 bases. V gave up 4 bases and J gave up 0 bases; unmatched junction bases: 1. This CDR3 has 16 residues. Germline values: CDR1 MNHNS, CDR2 SASEGT. The CDR3 sequence is CASSASGGVAKNIQYF. The CDR3 DNA sequence: TGTGCCAGCAGTGCTAGCGGGGGGGTAGCCAAAAACATTCAGTACTTC.